The 5 T cell receptor beta chains given below trace back to one sample, sequenced in a study of PD-1 blockade in classical Hodgkin lymphoma. Every patient had relapsed following autologous stem cell transplantation, and cohorts differed in brentuximab vedotin exposure. TCRdb's table, derived via immunoSEQ multiplex PCR, lists solely in-frame clones and lacks some. The table has under 110,000 clones, roughly 90% seen once. Sequenced here: peripheral blood mononuclear cells (PBMCs), sampled before the second cycle of nivolumab. The receptor source for this set is a human donor with classical Hodgkin lymphoma.

The chain links TRBV7-2 to TRBJ2-3, with D tentatively TRBD2 (7 bases). The germline V gene has CDR1 SGHTA and CDR2 FQGNSA. V lost 0 bases, J lost 4 bases, and 11 bases lay in between. This CDR3 contains 15 residues. The CDR3 nucleotides are TGTGCCAGCAGCTTAGCGGGGGGGCTGGCAGATACGCAGTATTTT. The encoded protein is CASSLAGGLADTQYF.

The chain links TRBV6-5 to TRBJ2-3, with D possibly matching TRBD1 (5 bases). Trimming left V 2 bases short and J 2 bases short, with 11 bases between. The germline CDR1 and CDR2 sequences are MNHEY and SVGAGI. The CDR3 sequence is 15 residues long. The CDR3 region is CASSYQGIHTDTQYF. CDR3 in DNA: TGTGCCAGCAGTTACCAGGGTATACACACAGATACGCAGTATTTT.

This chain joins TRBV9 and TRBJ2-1, with D uncertain. Germline V gives CDR1 SGDLS, CDR2 YYNGEE. This CDR3 contains 13 residues. Trimming took off 3 bases at V and 3 bases at J, with 7 bases between the two ends. This chain's CDR3 is CASSGSSYNEQFF. DNA of the CDR3: TGTGCCAGCAGCGGGTCCAGCTACAATGAGCAGTTCTTC.

V and J are TRBV6-5 and TRBJ2-7; TRBD1 matches 8 bases. The CDR3 is made up of 11 amino acids. V trimming: 6 bases; J trimming: 7 bases; junction bases outside the gene matches: 2. Germline CDR1 reads MNHEY; CDR2 reads SVGAGI. CDR3 region: CASRTGGEQYF. In DNA, the CDR3 is TGTGCCAGCAGAACAGGGGGGGAGCAGTACTTC.

The rearrangement links TRBV7-9 to TRBJ2-5; D possibly uses TRBD1 or TRBD2 (5 bases each). The DNA end is more similar to TRBJ2-7, so the J call may be wrong. Germline assignment: CDR1 SEHNR and CDR2 FQNEAQ (reference sequence). This CDR3 has 14 amino acids. The CDR3 sequence is CASSLNQGPYEQYF. As DNA, the CDR3 is TGTGCCAGCAGCTTGAACCAGGGACCCTACGAGCAGTACTTC.